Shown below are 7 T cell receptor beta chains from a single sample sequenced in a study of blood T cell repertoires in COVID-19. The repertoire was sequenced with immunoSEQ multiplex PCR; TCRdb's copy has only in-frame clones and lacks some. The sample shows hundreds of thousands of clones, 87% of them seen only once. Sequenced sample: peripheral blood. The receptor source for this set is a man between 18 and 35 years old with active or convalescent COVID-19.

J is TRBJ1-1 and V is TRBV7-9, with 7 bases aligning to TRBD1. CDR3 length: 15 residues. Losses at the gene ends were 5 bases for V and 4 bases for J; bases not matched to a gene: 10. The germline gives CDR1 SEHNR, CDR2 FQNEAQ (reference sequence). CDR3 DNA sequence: TGTGCCAGCAGCCAAACGACAGGGATCAGCACTGAAGCTTTCTTT. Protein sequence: CASSQTTGISTEAFF. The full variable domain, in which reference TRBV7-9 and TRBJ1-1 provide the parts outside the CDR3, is DTGVSQNPRHKITKRGQNVTFRCDPISEHNRLYWYRQTLGQGPEFLTYFQNEAQLEKSRLLSDRFSAERPKGSFSTLEIQRTEQGDSAMYLCASSQTTGISTEAFFGQGTRLTVV.

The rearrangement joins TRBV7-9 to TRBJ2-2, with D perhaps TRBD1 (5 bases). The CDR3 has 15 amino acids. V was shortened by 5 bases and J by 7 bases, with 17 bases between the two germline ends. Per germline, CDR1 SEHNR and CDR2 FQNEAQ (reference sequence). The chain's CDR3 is CASSPDLLRGGELFF. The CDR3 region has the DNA TGTGCCAGCAGCCCCGATCTCCTTAGGGGCGGGGAGCTGTTTTTT.

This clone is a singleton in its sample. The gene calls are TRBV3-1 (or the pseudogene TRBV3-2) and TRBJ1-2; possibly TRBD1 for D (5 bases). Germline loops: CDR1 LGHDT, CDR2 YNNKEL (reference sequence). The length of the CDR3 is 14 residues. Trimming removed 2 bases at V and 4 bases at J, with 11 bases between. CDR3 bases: TGTGCCAGCAGCCAACAGACAGTCTTCTATGGCTACACCTTC. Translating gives CASSQQTVFYGYTF.

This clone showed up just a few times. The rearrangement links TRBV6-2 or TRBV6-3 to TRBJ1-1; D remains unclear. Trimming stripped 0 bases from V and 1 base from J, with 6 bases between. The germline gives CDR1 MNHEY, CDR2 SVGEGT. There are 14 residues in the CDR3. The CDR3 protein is CASSYSPGNTEAFF. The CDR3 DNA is TGTGCCAGCAGTTACTCACCGGGGAACACTGAAGCTTTCTTT.

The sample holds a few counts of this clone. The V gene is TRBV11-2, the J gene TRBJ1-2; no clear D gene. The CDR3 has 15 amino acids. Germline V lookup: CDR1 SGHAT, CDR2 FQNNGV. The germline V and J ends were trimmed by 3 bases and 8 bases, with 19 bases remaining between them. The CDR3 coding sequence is TGTGCCAGCAGCTTGGGTCGTGGTCTGGGCGCCGGCTACACCTTC. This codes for CASSLGRGLGAGYTF.

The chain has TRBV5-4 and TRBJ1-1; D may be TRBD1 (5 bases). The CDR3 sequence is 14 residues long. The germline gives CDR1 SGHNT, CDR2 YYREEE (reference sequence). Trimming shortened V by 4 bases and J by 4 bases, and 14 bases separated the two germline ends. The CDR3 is CASSLGRGFTEAFF. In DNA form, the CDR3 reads TGTGCCAGCAGCCTTGGACGGGGGTTCACTGAAGCTTTCTTT.

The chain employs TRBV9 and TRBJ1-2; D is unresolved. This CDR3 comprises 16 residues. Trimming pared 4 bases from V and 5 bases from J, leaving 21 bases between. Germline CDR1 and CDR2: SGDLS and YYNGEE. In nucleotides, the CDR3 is TGTGCCAGCAGCCGATTTAGGGAGGCAGGCCCGTATGGCTACACCTTC. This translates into CASSRFREAGPYGYTF.